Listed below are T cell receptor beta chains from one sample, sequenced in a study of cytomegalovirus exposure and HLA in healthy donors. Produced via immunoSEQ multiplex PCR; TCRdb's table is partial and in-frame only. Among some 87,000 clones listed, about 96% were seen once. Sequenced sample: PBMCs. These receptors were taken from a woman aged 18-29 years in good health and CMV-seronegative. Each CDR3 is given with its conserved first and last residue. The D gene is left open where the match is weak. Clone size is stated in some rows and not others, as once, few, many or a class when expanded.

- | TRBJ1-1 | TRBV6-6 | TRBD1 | CASSYDRTGETEAFF | TGTGCCAGCAGTTACGACCGGACAGGGGAAACTGAAGCTTTCTTT
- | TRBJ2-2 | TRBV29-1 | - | CSVRTGELFF | TGCAGCGTTCGCACCGGGGAGCTGTTTTTT
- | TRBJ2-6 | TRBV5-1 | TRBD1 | CASSLAPQGAREKKGANVLTF | TGCGCCAGCAGCTTGGCCCCCCAGGGGGCCAGAGAGAAAAAGGGGGCCAACGTCCTGACTTTC
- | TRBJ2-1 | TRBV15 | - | CATTLGTNLRNEQFF | TGTGCCACCACCCTCGGGACAAATCTACGCAATGAGCAGTTCTTC
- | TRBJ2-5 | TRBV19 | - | CASSPGETQYF | TGTGCCAGTAGCCCCGGTGAGACCCAGTACTTC
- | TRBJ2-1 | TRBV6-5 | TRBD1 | CASSYLGQGVYNEQFF | TGTGCCAGCAGTTACCTCGGACAGGGGGTATACAATGAGCAGTTCTTC
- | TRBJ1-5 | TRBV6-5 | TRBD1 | CASSSEGAGNQPQHF | TGTGCCAGCAGCTCCGAGGGGGCGGGCAATCAGCCCCAGCATTTT
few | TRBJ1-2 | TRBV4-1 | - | CASSPAPPVVDGYTF | TGCGCCAGCAGCCCAGCGCCGCCGGTTGTGGATGGCTACACCTTC
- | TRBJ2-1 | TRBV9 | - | CASSVGGSGSGGRFF | TGTGCCAGCAGCGTAGGGGGTTCGGGCAGCGGTGGGAGGTTCTTC
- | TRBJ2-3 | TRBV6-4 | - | CASSDSADSTDTQYF | TGTGCCAGCAGTGACTCGGCGGATAGCACAGATACGCAGTATTTT
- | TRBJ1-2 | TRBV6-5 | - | CASSYRFEENYGYTF | TGTGCCAGCAGTTACCGTTTTGAGGAGAACTATGGCTACACCTTC
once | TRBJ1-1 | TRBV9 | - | CASSVVGAPDTEAFF | TGTGCCAGCAGCGTAGTGGGGGCGCCGGACACTGAAGCTTTCTTT
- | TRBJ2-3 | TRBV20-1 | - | CSARSVGTQYF | TGCAGTGCTAGAAGCGTGGGTACGCAGTATTTT
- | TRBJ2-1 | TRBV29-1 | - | CSVEREDNEQFF | TGCAGCGTTGAACGGGAAGACAATGAGCAGTTCTTC
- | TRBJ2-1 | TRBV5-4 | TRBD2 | CASSLRLAGTANEQFF | TGTGCCAGCAGCTTAAGACTAGCGGGAACCGCCAATGAGCAGTTCTTC
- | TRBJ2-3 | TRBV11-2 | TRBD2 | CASRVAGRTDTQYF | TGTGCCAGCAGGGTAGCGGGCCGCACAGATACGCAGTATTTT
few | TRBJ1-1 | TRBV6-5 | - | CASREAGVLEAFF | TGTGCCAGCAGAGAGGCGGGGGTCCTTGAAGCTTTCTTT
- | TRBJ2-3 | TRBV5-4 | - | CASSAGLPDTQYF | TGTGCCAGCAGCGCAGGGCTTCCAGATACGCAGTATTTT
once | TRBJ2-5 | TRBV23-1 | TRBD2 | CASSPRSGSYQETQYF | TGCGCCAGCAGTCCACGTAGCGGGAGTTACCAAGAGACCCAGTACTTC
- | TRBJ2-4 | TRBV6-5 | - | CASRTGAGENIQYF | TGTGCCAGCAGGACAGGAGCAGGGGAAAACATTCAGTACTTC
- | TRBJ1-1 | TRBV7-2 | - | CASSLGRYLNTEAFF | TGTGCCAGCAGCTTAGGTCGGTATCTAAACACTGAAGCTTTCTTT
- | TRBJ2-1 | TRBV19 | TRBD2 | CASRGGRSSYNEQFF | TGTGCCAGTAGGGGGGGGAGGAGCTCCTACAATGAGCAGTTCTTC
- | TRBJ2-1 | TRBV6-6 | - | CATIPGGEQGEQFF | TGTGCCACTATTCCCGGGGGAGAGCAGGGTGAGCAGTTCTTC
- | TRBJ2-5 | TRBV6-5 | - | CASSHRGIGQETQYF | TGTGCCAGCAGTCACCGGGGGATCGGCCAAGAGACCCAGTACTTC
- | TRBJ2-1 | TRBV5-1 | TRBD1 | CASSPPDRTGVDEQFF | TGCGCCAGCAGCCCCCCGGACAGGACTGGAGTTGATGAGCAGTTCTTC
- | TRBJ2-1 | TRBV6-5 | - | CASRSDSVPEQFF | TGTGCCAGCAGATCCGACTCTGTGCCGGAGCAGTTCTTC
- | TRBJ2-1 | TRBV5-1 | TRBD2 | CASSPAILSGTYNEQFF | TGCGCCAGCAGCCCCGCAATTCTTAGCGGGACTTACAATGAGCAGTTCTTC
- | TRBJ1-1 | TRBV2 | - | CASKRIGTEAFF | TGTGCCAGTAAGCGGATTGGGACTGAAGCTTTCTTT
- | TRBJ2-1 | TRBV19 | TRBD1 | CASRTGWNEQFF | TGTGCCAGTCGGACAGGGTGGAATGAGCAGTTCTTC
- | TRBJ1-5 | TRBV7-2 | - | CASSLSRGGNQPQHF | TGTGCCAGCAGCTTATCACGGGGTGGCAATCAGCCCCAGCATTTT
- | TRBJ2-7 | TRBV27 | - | CASSPWLRGGLRSSYEQYF | TGTGCCAGCAGTCCGTGGCTAAGGGGGGGTCTCAGAAGCTCCTACGAGCAGTACTTC
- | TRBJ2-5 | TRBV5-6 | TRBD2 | CASSLAAGGAETQYF | TGTGCCAGCAGCTTGGCGGCGGGAGGAGCTGAGACCCAGTACTTC
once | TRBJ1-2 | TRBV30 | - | CAGDLYTF | TGTGCGGGAGATCTATACACCTTC
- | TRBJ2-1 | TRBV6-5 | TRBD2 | CASSYPSGRGRNEQFF | TGTGCCAGCAGTTACCCTAGCGGGAGGGGGAGGAATGAGCAGTTCTTC
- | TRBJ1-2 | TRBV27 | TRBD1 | CASSPHRGDYGYTF | TGTGCCAGCAGTCCCCACAGGGGAGACTATGGCTACACCTTC
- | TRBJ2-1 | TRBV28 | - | CASSSTGGSYNEQFF | TGTGCCAGCAGTTCCACAGGCGGCTCCTACAATGAGCAGTTCTTC
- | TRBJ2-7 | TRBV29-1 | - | CSVEPSDSSYEQYF | TGCAGCGTTGAACCCTCGGACAGTTCCTACGAGCAGTACTTC
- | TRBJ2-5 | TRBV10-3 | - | CAISERGRGIGAQETQYF | TGTGCCATCAGTGAGCGGGGCCGGGGGATCGGGGCCCAAGAGACCCAGTACTTC
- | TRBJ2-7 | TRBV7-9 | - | CASSLGLASAYEQYF | TGTGCCAGCAGCTTAGGGCTAGCGAGCGCCTACGAGCAGTACTTC
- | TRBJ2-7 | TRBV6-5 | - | CASSRGGTLAYEQYF | TGTGCCAGCAGTAGAGGCGGGACCCTCGCCTACGAGCAGTACTTC
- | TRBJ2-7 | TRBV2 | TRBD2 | CASMGLAGPSSYEQYF | TGTGCCAGCATGGGACTAGCGGGTCCTAGCTCCTACGAGCAGTACTTC
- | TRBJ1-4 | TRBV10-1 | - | CASSTSTNEKLFF | TGCGCCAGCAGTACTTCAACTAATGAAAAACTGTTTTTT
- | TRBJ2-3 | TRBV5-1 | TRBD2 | CASSLWWAGAGTDTQYF | TGCGCCAGCAGCTTGTGGTGGGCGGGAGCTGGCACAGATACGCAGTATTTT